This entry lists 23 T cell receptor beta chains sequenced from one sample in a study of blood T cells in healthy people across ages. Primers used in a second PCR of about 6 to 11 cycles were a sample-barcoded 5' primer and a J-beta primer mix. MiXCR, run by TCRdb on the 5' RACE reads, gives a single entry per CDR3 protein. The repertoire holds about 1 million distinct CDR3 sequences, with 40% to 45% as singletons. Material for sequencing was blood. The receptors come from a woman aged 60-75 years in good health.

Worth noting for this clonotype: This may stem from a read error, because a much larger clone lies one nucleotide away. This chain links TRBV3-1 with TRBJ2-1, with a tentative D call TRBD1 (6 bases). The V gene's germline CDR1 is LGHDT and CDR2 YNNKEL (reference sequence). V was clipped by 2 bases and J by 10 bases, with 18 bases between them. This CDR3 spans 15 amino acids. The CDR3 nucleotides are TGTGCCAGCAGCCAAAAGAAGAACAGGGCTCACGAGCAGTTCTTC. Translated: CASSQKKNRAHEQFF.

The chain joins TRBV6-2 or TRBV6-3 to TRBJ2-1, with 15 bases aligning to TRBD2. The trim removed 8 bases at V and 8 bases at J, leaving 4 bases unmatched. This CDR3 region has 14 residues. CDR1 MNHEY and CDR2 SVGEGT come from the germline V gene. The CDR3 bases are TGTGCCAGCGGACTAGCGGGAGGGCGGGATGAGCAGTTCTTC. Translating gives CASGLAGGRDEQFF.

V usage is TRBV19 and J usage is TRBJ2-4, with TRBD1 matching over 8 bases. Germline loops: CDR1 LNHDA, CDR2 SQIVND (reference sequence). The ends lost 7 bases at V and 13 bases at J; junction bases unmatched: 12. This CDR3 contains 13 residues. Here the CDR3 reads CASKGTGFYGQYF. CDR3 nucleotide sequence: TGTGCCAGTAAAGGGACAGGATTCTACGGGCAGTACTTC.

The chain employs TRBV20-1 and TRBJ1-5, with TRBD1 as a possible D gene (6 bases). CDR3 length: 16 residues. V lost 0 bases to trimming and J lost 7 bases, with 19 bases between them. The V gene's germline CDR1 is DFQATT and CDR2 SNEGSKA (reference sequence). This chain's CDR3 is CSARDLGAPPGQPQHF. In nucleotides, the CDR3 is TGCAGTGCTAGAGATCTGGGGGCTCCCCCCGGACAGCCCCAGCATTTT.

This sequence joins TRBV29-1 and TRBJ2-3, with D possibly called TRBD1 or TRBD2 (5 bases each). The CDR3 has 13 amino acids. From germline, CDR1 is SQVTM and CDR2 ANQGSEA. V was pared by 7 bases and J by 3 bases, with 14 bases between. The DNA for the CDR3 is TGCAGCGGTGGGGGACGCGTTACAGATACGCAGTATTTT. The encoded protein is CSGGGRVTDTQYF.

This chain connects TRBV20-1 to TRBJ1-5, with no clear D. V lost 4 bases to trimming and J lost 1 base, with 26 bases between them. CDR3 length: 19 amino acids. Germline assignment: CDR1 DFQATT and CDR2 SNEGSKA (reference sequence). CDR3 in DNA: TGCAGTGCTAAAGTCCATGCGGGGAGGGAAGGATGGAGCAATCAGCCCCAGCATTTT. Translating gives CSAKVHAGREGWSNQPQHF.

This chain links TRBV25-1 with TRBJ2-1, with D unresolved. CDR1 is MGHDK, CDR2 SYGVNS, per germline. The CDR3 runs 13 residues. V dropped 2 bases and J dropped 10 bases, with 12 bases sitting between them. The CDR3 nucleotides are TGTGCCAGCAGTGAAGCGGCATCACGGGAGCAGTTCTTC. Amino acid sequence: CASSEAASREQFF.

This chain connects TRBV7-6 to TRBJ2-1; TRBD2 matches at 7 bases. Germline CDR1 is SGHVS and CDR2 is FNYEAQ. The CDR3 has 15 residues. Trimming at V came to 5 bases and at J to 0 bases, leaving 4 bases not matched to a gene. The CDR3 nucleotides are TGTGCCAGCAGCCGGCCTAGCGGCTCCTACAATGAGCAGTTCTTC. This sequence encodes CASSRPSGSYNEQFF.

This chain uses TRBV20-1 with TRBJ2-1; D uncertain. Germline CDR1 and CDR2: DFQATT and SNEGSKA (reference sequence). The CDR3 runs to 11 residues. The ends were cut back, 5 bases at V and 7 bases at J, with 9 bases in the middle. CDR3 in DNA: TGCAGTGCTGAGTTCTTAAATGAGCAGTTCTTC. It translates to CSAEFLNEQFF.

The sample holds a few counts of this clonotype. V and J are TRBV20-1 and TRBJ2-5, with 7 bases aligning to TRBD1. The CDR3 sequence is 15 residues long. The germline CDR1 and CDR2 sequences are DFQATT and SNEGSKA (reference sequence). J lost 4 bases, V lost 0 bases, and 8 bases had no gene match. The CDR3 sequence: CSARETGINRETQYF. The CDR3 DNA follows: TGCAGTGCTAGAGAGACAGGGATAAACCGAGAGACCCAGTACTTC.

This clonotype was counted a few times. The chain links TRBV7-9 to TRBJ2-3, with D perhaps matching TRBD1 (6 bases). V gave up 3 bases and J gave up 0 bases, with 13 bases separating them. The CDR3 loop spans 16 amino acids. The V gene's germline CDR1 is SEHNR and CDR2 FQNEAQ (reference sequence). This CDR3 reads CASSFLGASSTDTQYF. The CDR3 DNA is TGTGCCAGCAGCTTTTTGGGGGCATCCAGCACAGATACGCAGTATTTT.

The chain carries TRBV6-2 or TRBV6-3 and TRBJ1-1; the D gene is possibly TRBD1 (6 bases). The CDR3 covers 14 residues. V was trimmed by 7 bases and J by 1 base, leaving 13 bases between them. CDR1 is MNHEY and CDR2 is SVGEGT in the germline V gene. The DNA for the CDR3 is TGTGCCAGCATTAAAGACAGGTCGAACACTGAAGCTTTCTTT. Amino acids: CASIKDRSNTEAFF.

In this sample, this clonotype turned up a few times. The DNA of the CDR3 is TGTGCTAGTGGTTTGGGACAGGGCAAAAACATTCAGTACTTC. It is translated as CASGLGQGKNIQYF. V usage is TRBV12-5 and J usage is TRBJ2-4, with 7 bases aligning to TRBD1. The CDR3 contains 14 residues. Germline V lookup: CDR1 LGHNT, CDR2 FRNRAP. The V and J ends lost 1 base and 3 bases, in that order; junction bases with no gene match: 0.

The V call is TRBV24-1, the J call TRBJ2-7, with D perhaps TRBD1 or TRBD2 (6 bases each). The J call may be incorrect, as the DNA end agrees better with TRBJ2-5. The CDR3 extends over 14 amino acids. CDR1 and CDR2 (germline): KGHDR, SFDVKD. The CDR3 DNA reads TGTGCCACCAGCCATAGGGGGGCTAGGGAGACCCAGTACTTC. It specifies CATSHRGARETQYF.

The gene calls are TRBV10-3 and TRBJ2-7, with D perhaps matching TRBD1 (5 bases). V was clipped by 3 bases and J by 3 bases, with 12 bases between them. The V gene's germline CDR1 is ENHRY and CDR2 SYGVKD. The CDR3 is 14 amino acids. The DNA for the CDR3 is TGTGCCATCAGTGAAACGACAGACCTCTACGAGCAGTACTTC. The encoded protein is CAISETTDLYEQYF.

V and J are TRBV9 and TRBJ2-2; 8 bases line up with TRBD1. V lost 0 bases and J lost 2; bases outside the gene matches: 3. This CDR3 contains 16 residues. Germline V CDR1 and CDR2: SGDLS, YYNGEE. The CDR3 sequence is CASSVVRGPNTGELFF. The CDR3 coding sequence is TGTGCCAGCAGCGTAGTCAGGGGGCCAAACACCGGGGAGCTGTTTTTT.

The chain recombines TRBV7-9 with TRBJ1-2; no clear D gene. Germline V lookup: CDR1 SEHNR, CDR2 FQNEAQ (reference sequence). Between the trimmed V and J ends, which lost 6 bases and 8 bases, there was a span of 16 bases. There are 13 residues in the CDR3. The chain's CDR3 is CASSLGRIGGYTF. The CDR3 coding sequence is TGTGCCAGCAGTCTCGGGCGGATCGGGGGCTACACCTTC.

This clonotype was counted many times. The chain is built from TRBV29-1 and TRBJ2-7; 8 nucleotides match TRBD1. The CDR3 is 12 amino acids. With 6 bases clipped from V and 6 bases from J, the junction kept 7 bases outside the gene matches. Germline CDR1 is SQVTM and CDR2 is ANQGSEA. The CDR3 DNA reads TGCAGCGTAAGGACAGGGTATATCGAGCAGTACTTC. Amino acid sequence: CSVRTGYIEQYF.

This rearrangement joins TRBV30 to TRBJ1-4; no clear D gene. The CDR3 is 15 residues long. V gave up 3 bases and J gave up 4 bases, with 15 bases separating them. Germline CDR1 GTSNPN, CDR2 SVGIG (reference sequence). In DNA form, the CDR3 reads TGTGCCTGGAGCTTCGAATCACTTATTAATGAAAAACTGTTTTTT. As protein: CAWSFESLINEKLFF.

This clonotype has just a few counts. CDR3 sequence reads: CASSPPGTGSNYGYTF. The CDR3 region has the DNA TGTGCCAGCTCACCACCGGGGACGGGCTCTAACTATGGCTACACCTTC. This sequence joins TRBV18 and TRBJ1-2; a weak D match, TRBD1 (5 bases). CDR3 size: 16 residues. With 0 bases removed from V and 0 bases from J, the gap between germline ends came to 11 bases. The germline CDR1 and CDR2 sequences are KGHSH and LQKENI. Complete variable domain (other parts from reference TRBV18 and TRBJ1-2): NAGVMQNPRHLVRRRGQEARLRCSPMKGHSHVYWYRQLPEEGLKFMVYLQKENIIDESGMPKERFSAEFPKEGPSILRIQQVVRGDSAAYFCASSPPGTGSNYGYTFGSGTRLTVV.

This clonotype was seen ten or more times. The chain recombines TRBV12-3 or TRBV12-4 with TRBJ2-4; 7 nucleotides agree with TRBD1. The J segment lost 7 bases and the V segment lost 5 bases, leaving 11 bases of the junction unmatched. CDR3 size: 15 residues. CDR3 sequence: CASSAQQGWGNIQYF. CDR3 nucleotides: TGTGCCAGCAGTGCACAACAGGGGTGGGGGAACATTCAGTACTTC.

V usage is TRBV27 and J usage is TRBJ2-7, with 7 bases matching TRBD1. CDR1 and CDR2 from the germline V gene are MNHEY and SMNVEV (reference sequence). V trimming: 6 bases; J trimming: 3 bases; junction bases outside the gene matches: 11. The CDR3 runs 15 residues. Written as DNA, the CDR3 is TGTGCCAGCAGATTTGACAGGGACGGGGTCTACGAGCAGTACTTC. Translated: CASRFDRDGVYEQYF.

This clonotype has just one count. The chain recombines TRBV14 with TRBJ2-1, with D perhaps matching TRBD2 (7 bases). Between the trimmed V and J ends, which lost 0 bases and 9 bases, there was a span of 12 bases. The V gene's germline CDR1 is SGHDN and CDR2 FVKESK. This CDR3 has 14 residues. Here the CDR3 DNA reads TGTGCCAGCAGCCAAGATCTTGGGGGGGCTGAGCAGTTCTTC. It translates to CASSQDLGGAEQFF.